The entry that follows covers one T cell receptor (beta chain) sequence. Seattle-derived patients entered the study during active infection and were followed longitudinally. The sample belongs to a study of blood T cell repertoires in COVID-19. Looking at the study overall: Samples representing acute and convalescent COVID-19 were sourced from the United States, Italy and Spain.

V gave up 1 base and J gave up 8 bases, with 9 bases separating them. The CDR3 is 13 residues long. Germline V CDR1 and CDR2: SGHTA, FQGNSA. The table came from immunoSEQ multiplex PCR; TCRdb's copy has only in-frame clones and leaves some out. The table has tens of thousands of clones, about 89% seen once. The rearrangement uses TRBV7-2 and TRBJ2-1, with D unclear. Sequenced input: peripheral blood. The clonotype originates from a man aged 55-75 years with COVID-19, enrolled during active disease. The chain's CDR3 is CASSLDRIDEQFF. In DNA, the CDR3 is TGTGCCAGCAGCTTAGACCGAATAGATGAGCAGTTCTTC.